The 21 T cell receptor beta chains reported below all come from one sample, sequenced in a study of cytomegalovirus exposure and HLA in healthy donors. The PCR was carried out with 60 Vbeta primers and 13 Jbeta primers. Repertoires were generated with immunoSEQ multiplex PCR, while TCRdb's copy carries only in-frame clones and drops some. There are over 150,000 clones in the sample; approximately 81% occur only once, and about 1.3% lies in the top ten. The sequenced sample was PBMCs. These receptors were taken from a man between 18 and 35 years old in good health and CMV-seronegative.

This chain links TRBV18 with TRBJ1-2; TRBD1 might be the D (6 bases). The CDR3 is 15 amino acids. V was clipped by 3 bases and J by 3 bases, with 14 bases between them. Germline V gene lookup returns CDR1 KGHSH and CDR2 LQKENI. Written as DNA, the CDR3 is TGTGCCAGCTCACCGACGGGGGGCAGGGACTATGGCTACACCTTC. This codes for CASSPTGGRDYGYTF.

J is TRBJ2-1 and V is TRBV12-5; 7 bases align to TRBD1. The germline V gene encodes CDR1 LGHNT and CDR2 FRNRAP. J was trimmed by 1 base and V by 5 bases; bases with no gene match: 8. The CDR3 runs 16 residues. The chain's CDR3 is CASGTSRGHSYNEQFF. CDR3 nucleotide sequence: TGTGCTAGTGGTACCTCTAGGGGGCATTCCTACAATGAGCAGTTCTTC.

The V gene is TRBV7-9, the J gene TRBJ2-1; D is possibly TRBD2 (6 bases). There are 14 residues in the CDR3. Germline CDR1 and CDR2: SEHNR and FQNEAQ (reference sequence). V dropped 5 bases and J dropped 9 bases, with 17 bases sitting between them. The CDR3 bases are TGTGCCAGCAGCCGCGCGGGGTATGGGACTGAGCAGTTCTTC. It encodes CASSRAGYGTEQFF. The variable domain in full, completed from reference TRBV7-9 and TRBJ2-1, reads DTGVSQNPRHKITKRGQNVTFRCDPISEHNRLYWYRQTLGQGPEFLTYFQNEAQLEKSRLLSDRFSAERPKGSFSTLEIQRTEQGDSAMYLCASSRAGYGTEQFFGPGTRLTVL.

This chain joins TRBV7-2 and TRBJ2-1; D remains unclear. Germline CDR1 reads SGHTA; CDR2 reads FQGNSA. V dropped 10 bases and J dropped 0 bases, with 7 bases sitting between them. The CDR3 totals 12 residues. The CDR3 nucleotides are TGTGCCACCGCTAGCTCCTACAATGAGCAGTTCTTC. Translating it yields CATASSYNEQFF.

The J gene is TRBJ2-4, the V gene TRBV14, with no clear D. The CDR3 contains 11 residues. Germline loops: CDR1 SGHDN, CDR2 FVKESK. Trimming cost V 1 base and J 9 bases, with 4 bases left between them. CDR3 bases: TGTGCCAGCAGCCAAGGGGCCATTCAGTACTTC. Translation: CASSQGAIQYF.

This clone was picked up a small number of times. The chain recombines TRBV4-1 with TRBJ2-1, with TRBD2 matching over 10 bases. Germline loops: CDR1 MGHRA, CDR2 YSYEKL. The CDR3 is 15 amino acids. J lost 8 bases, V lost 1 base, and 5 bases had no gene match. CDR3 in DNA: TGCGCCAGCAGCCAAGGAGGGACTAGCGCGCATGAGCAGTTCTTC. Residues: CASSQGGTSAHEQFF.

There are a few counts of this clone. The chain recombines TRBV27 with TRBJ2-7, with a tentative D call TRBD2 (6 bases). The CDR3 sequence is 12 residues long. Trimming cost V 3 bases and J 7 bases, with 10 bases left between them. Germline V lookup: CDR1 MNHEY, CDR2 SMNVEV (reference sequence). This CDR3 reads CASSFLGGEQYF. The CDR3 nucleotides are TGTGCCAGCAGTTTTCTCGGGGGTGAGCAGTACTTC.

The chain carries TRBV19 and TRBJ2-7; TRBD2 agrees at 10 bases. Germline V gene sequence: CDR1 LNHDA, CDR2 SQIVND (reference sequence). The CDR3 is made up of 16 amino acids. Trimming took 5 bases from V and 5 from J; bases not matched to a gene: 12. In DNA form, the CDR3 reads TGTGCCAGTAGTCCAAGGTCTAGCGGGAGTATCAACGAGCAGTACTTC. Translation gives CASSPRSSGSINEQYF.

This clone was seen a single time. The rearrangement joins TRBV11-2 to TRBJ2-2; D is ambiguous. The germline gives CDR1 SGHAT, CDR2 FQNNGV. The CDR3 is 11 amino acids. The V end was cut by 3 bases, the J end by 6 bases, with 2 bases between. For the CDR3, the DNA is TGTGCCAGCAGCTTCGCCGGGGAGCTGTTTTTT. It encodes CASSFAGELFF.

CDR3 sequence: CASSSTGQPQHF. CDR3 DNA: TGTGCCAGCAGCTCCACGGGGCAGCCCCAGCATTTT. The chain links TRBV7-8 to TRBJ1-5; D is undetermined. V shed 4 bases and J shed 7 bases, with 8 bases lying between them. Germline loops: CDR1 SGHVS, CDR2 FQNEAQ. The CDR3 extends over 12 amino acids. The complete variable domain, with remaining parts taken from reference TRBV7-8 and TRBJ1-5, reads GAGVSQSPRYKVAKRGQDVALRCDPISGHVSLFWYQQALGQGPEFLTYFQNEAQLDKSGLPSDRFFAERPEGSVSTLKIQRTQQEDSAVYLCASSSTGQPQHFGDGTRLSIL.

The CDR3 bases are TGTGCCAGTAGTACCCCCAGGCTCAATCAGCCCCAGCATTTT. Translation gives CASSTPRLNQPQHF. The J gene is TRBJ1-5, the V gene TRBV19; D unresolved. The CDR3 loop spans 14 amino acids. V was trimmed by 4 bases and J by 3 bases, leaving 10 bases between them. Germline assignment: CDR1 LNHDA and CDR2 SQIVND (reference sequence).

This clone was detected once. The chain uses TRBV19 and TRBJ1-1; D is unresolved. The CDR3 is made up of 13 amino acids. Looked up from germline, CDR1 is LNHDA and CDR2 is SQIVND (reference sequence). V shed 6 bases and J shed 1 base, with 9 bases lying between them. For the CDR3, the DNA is TGTGCCAGTAGCACTACCCGGAACACTGAAGCTTTCTTT. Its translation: CASSTTRNTEAFF.

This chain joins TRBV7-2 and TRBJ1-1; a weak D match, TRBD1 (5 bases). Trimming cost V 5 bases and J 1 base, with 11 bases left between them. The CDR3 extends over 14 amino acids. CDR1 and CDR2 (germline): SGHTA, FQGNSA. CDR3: CASSTVGQNTEAFF. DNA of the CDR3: TGTGCCAGCAGCACAGTAGGACAGAACACTGAAGCTTTCTTT.

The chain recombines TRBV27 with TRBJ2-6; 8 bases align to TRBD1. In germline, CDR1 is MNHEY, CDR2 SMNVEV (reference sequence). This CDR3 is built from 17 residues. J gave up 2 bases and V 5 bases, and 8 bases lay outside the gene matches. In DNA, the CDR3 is TGTGCCAGCAGTAGGACCCAGGGGGCTACTGGGGCCAACGTCCTGACTTTC. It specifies CASSRTQGATGANVLTF.

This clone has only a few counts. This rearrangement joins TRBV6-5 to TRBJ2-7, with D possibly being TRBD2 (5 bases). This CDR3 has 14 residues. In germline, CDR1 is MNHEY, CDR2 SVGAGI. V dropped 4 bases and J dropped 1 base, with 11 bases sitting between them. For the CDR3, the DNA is TGTGCCAGCAGTTGGAACCGGAGGTCCTACGAGCAGTACTTC. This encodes CASSWNRRSYEQYF.

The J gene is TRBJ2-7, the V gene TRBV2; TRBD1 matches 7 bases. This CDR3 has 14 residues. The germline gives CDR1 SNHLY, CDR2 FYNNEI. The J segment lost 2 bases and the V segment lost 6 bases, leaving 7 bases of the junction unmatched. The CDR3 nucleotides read TGTGCCAGCAGCGCGACAGGGAACCCCTACGAGCAGTACTTC. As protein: CASSATGNPYEQYF.

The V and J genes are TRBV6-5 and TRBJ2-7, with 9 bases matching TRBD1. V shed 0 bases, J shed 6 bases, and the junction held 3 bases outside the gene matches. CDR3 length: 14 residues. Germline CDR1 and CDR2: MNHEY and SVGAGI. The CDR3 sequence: CASSYSGQGLEQYF. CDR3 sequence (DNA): TGTGCCAGCAGTTACTCGGGACAGGGACTCGAGCAGTACTTC.

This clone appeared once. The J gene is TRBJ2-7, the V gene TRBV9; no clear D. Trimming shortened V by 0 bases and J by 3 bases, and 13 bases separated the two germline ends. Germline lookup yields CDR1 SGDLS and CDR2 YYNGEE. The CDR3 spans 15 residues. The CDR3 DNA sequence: TGTGCCAGCAGCGTAGGGGTCTCAGGCGACTACGAGCAGTACTTC. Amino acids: CASSVGVSGDYEQYF.

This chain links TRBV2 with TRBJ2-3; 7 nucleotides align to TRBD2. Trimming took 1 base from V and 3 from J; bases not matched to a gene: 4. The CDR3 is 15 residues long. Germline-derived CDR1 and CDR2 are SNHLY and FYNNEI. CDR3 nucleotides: TGTGCCAGCAGTGAAGAGGTGGGAGGGACAGATACGCAGTATTTT. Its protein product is CASSEEVGGTDTQYF.

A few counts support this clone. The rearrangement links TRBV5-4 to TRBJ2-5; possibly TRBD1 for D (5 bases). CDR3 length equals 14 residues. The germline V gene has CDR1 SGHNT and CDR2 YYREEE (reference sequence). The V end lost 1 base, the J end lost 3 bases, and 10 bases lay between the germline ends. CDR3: CASSLQGVEETQYF. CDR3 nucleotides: TGTGCCAGCAGCTTGCAAGGGGTTGAAGAGACCCAGTACTTC.

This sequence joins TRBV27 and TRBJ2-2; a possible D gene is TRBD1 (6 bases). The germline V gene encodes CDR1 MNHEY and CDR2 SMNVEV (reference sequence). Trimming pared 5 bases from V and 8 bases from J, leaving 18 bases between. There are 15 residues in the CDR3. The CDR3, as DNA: TGTGCCAGCAGTCGCTCTCGCAGGGGAAGTGGGGAGCTGTTTTTT. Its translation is CASSRSRRGSGELFF.